Below are 5 T cell receptor beta chains sequenced from a single sample in a study of blood T cell repertoires in COVID-19. The method was immunoSEQ multiplex PCR; TCRdb's version includes in-frame clones alone and lacks a portion of them. Altogether roughly 76,000 clones are present, about 88% being singletons, with the ten largest covering roughly 1.5%. Sequenced input: peripheral blood. These receptors all stem from a man aged 50 to 59 with acute or convalescent COVID-19.

This chain connects TRBV9 to TRBJ2-1; 11 bases align to TRBD2. The germline CDR1 and CDR2 sequences are SGDLS and YYNGEE. The CDR3 is 14 amino acids. J was trimmed by 4 bases and V by 3 bases; bases with no gene match: 0. The CDR3 DNA reads TGTGCCAGCAGCGGACTAGCGGGATACAATGAGCAGTTCTTC. Translation gives CASSGLAGYNEQFF.

This chain uses TRBV2 with TRBJ1-5; D gene unclear. This CDR3 region has 14 residues. Trimming stripped 5 bases from V and 0 bases from J, with 8 bases between. CDR1 is SNHLY and CDR2 is FYNNEI in the germline V gene. The CDR3 sequence is CASSLEYSNQPQHF. DNA for the CDR3: TGTGCCAGCAGTCTAGAGTATAGCAATCAGCCCCAGCATTTT.

This clone was counted once. V is TRBV4-3 and J is TRBJ2-7; 11 nucleotides match TRBD1. This CDR3 has 15 amino acids. CDR1 and CDR2 (germline): LGHNA, YSLEER. V was pared by 3 bases and J by 4 bases, with 5 bases of the junction left unmatched. The chain's CDR3 is CASSQERDRGYEQYV. CDR3 DNA sequence: TGCGCCAGCAGCCAGGAAAGGGACAGGGGGTACGAGCAGTACGTC.

The CDR3 nucleotides read TGCAGTGCTAGTTCTAGCGGGAGGGCAAACTACAATGAGCAGTTCTTC. Translation: CSASSSGRANYNEQFF. The rearrangement uses TRBV20-1 and TRBJ2-1; 12 bases match TRBD2. The CDR3 consists of 16 residues. Losses at the gene ends were 3 bases for V and 3 bases for J; bases not matched to a gene: 6. Looked up from germline, CDR1 is DFQATT and CDR2 is SNEGSKA (reference sequence).

J is TRBJ1-6 and V is TRBV9; D is uncertain. The CDR3 is 15 amino acids. In germline, CDR1 is SGDLS, CDR2 YYNGEE. The ends were cut back, 0 bases at V and 6 bases at J, with 10 bases in the middle. The CDR3 DNA reads as TGTGCCAGCAGCGTAGCAGAACAGCTTAATTCACCCCTCCACTTT. Its translation is CASSVAEQLNSPLHF.